One sample yielded the 9 T cell receptor beta chains listed below, sequenced in a study of vaccination and CD4 T cells after COVID-19. Time point described: late sampling 161 to 241 days after vaccination in a few convalescent patients. Stated treatment: roughly nine-day PBMC culture with coronavirus spike peptide pools or control peptides (ViraFEST assay). The study sequenced cultured CD4+ T cell DNA using the Oncomine TCR Beta short-read assay. MiXCR, applied by TCRdb to the PCR reads, yields one record per CDR3 protein. The sample has about 17,000 distinct CDR3 sequences; roughly 48% are singletons. These TCRs are of unknown antigen specificity. Sequenced here: CD4+ T cells from blood, cultured in vitro, sampled about 7 months after SARS-CoV-2 vaccination. These receptors all come from a human donor who had recovered from COVID-19.

The chain links TRBV6-1 to TRBJ2-5; 10 bases are a match to TRBD1. This CDR3 is 13 amino acids long. Looked up from germline, CDR1 is MNHNS and CDR2 is SASEGT. V shed 5 bases and J 4 bases; nucleotides not matched to a gene: 1. The CDR3 sequence: CASSRDRGETQYF. The CDR3 bases are TGTGCCAGCAGTCGGGACAGGGGAGAGACCCAGTACTTC.

The chain employs TRBV6-4 and TRBJ1-2; D is possibly TRBD1 (6 bases). V lost 6 bases and J 8 bases, leaving 19 bases between the germline ends. The CDR3 loop spans 14 amino acids. Germline V lookup: CDR1 MRHNA, CDR2 SNTAGT. CDR3 amino acids: CASRKIQGAGGYTF. CDR3 bases: TGTGCCAGCAGAAAGATACAGGGCGCTGGAGGCTACACCTTC.

V usage is TRBV4-2 and J usage is TRBJ2-5; 12 bases are a match to TRBD2. CDR1 and CDR2 from the germline V gene are LGHNA and YNFKEQ. The CDR3 covers 18 residues. V lost 2 bases, J lost 1 base, and 8 bases stayed unmatched. CDR3 loop: CASSQRLLAGGFQETQYF. In nucleotides, the CDR3 is TGTGCCAGCAGCCAAAGATTACTAGCGGGGGGATTCCAAGAGACCCAGTACTTC.

This clonotype appeared a few times. The chain links TRBV7-9 to TRBJ1-2; no reliable D call. This CDR3 has 12 amino acids. Germline CDR1 reads SEHNR; CDR2 reads FQNEAQ (reference sequence). V was shortened by 0 bases and J by 8 bases, with 7 bases between the two germline ends. Here the CDR3 reads CASSLASVGYTF. The DNA for the CDR3 is TGTGCCAGCAGCTTAGCCAGTGTAGGCTACACCTTC. Drawing the rest from reference TRBV7-9 and TRBJ1-2, the complete variable domain is DTGVSQNPRHKITKRGQNVTFRCDPISEHNRLYWYRQTLGQGPEFLTYFQNEAQLEKSRLLSDRFSAERPKGSFSTLEIQRTEQGDSAMYLCASSLASVGYTFGSGTRLTVV.

This rearrangement joins TRBV20-1 to TRBJ1-3; D ambiguous. V was shortened by 3 bases and J by 0 bases, with 6 bases between the two germline ends. Germline CDR1 reads DFQATT; CDR2 reads SNEGSKA (reference sequence). The CDR3 totals 13 residues. The CDR3 region has the DNA TGCAGTGCTAGCCGGCCCTCTGGAAACACCATATATTTT. It codes for CSASRPSGNTIYF.

The V and J genes are TRBV7-8 and TRBJ2-7; either TRBD1 or TRBD2 may supply D (5 bases each). From germline, CDR1 is SGHVS and CDR2 FQNEAQ. The germline V and J ends were trimmed by 3 bases and 7 bases, with 13 bases remaining between them. This CDR3 spans 13 amino acids. The CDR3 coding sequence is TGTGCCAGCAGCTTTTTCTCGTGGGGGGAGCAGTACTTC. It codes for CASSFFSWGEQYF.

The chain is built from TRBV6-1 and TRBJ1-5, with no clear D. The V gene's germline CDR1 is MNHNS and CDR2 SASEGT. V was shortened by 1 base and J by 10 bases, with 5 bases between the two germline ends. This CDR3 has 11 amino acids. The CDR3 DNA follows: TGTGCCAGCAGTGAAGACGGCCCCCAGCATTTT. Translating gives CASSEDGPQHF.

This chain uses TRBV6-1 with TRBJ2-1; D not resolved. V was pared by 6 bases and J by 4 bases, with 4 bases between. The CDR3 loop spans 11 amino acids. Germline V gives CDR1 MNHNS, CDR2 SASEGT. The CDR3 here is CASSQYNEQFF. The CDR3 DNA is TGTGCCAGCAGCCAGTACAATGAGCAGTTCTTC.

J is TRBJ2-5 and V is TRBV7-2; possibly TRBD2 for D (7 bases). Deletions cut 4 bases from V and 5 bases from J, with 23 bases between. There are 17 residues in the CDR3. The germline gives CDR1 SGHTA, CDR2 FQGNSA. Written as DNA, the CDR3 is TGTGCCAGCAGCTCGCTGAAGTTGGCGGGGGCGGGGGAGACCCAGTACTTC. This codes for CASSSLKLAGAGETQYF. Drawing the rest from reference TRBV7-2 and TRBJ2-5, the complete variable domain is GAGVSQSPSNKVTEKGKDVELRCDPISGHTALYWYRQSLGQGLEFLIYFQGNSAPDKSGLPSDRFSAERTGGSVSTLTIQRTQQEDSAVYLCASSSLKLAGAGETQYFGPGTRLLVL.